This T cell receptor (beta chain) is drawn from a study of shared clonotypes between healthy human individuals. Healthy and HIV-negative, the adult donors had no recent acute infections or vaccinations. Profiled with immunoSEQ multiplex PCR; TCRdb holds only in-frame clones, not every one. Among fewer than 3 million clones listed, less than 95% were seen once. Trimming removed 6 bases at V and 2 bases at J, with 11 bases between. The CDR3 contains 12 residues. Per the germline V gene, CDR1 is SQVTM and CDR2 is ANQGSEA. This chain joins TRBV29-1 and TRBJ2-7, with D uncertain. The sample taken for sequencing was naive CD4+ T cells from PBMCs. The subset here: CD45RA+ positively selected. This sequence was found in a man in his late teens or twenties in good health. Some clones in this sample may be carry-over from other donors' samples. The CDR3 region has the DNA TGCAGCGTGAAGACACAAACCTACGAGCAGTACTTC. This sequence encodes CSVKTQTYEQYF.